The 28 T cell receptor beta chains given below trace back to one sample, sequenced in a study of radiotherapy plus CTLA-4 blockade in lung cancer. Method: immunoSEQ multiplex PCR; TCRdb's copy keeps in-frame clones and lacks some. The sample has about 76,000 clones; 60% to 85% are singletons. The starting material was peripheral blood, obtained from a patient treated with radiotherapy plus ipilimumab. All receptors derive from a human donor with non-small cell lung cancer whose response to radiotherapy plus ipilimumab could not be evaluated. Some clones in this sample may be carry-over from other donors' samples.

In its sample, this clone was seen once. The chain joins TRBV28 to TRBJ2-1, with D possibly matching TRBD1 (5 bases). Between the trimmed V and J ends, which lost 3 bases and 2 bases, there was a span of 14 bases. The CDR3 consists of 16 residues. In germline, CDR1 is MDHEN, CDR2 SYDVKM. The CDR3 DNA sequence: TGTGCCAGCAGTTTCCATCGACAGCCCACCTACAATGAGCAGTTCTTC. Translating it yields CASSFHRQPTYNEQFF.

The chain combines TRBV5-8 with TRBJ1-6; D is perhaps TRBD1 (5 bases). The CDR3 sequence is 14 residues long. Germline CDR1 and CDR2: SGHTS and YDEGEE. Trimming pared 4 bases from V and 8 bases from J, leaving 13 bases between. CDR3 protein: CASSLTGGDSPLHF. The CDR3 bases are TGTGCCAGCAGCCTGACCGGGGGGGATTCACCCCTCCACTTT.

This clone has more than one count but fewer than ten. The rearrangement joins TRBV5-1 to TRBJ2-5; 9 positions agree with TRBD2. This CDR3 is built from 15 residues. Germline assignment: CDR1 SGHRS and CDR2 YFSETQ. The ends lost 0 bases at V and 4 bases at J; junction bases unmatched: 4. The CDR3 DNA follows: TGCGCCAGCAGCTTGGAGAGTAGCGGGGGAGAGACCCAGTACTTC. It encodes CASSLESSGGETQYF.

The chain is built from TRBV6-6 and TRBJ2-7, with TRBD1 identical over 9 bases. J gave up 2 bases and V 4 bases, and 3 bases lay outside the gene matches. CDR1 MNHNY and CDR2 SVGAGI come from the germline V gene (reference sequence). The length of the CDR3 is 14 residues. CDR3 in DNA: TGTGCCAGCAGTTTAGGGGACAGGGCCTACGAGCAGTACTTC. Its translation is CASSLGDRAYEQYF.

The rearrangement uses TRBV7-3 and TRBJ1-5; the D is unclear. The CDR3 extends over 12 amino acids. Germline loops: CDR1 SGHTA, CDR2 FQGTGA. Trimming cost V 4 bases and J 9 bases, with 10 bases left between them. The CDR3: CASSYPGGPQHF. The CDR3 bases are TGTGCCAGCAGCTACCCCGGCGGGCCCCAGCATTTT.

This CDR3 reads CASSLAGRANGYTF. The CDR3 coding sequence is TGTGCCAGCAGCTTAGCGGGGAGGGCGAATGGCTACACCTTC. The chain is built from TRBV7-9 and TRBJ1-2; D unresolved. V gave up 0 bases and J gave up 6 bases, with 11 bases separating them. Looked up from germline, CDR1 is SEHNR and CDR2 is FQNEAQ (reference sequence). The CDR3 totals 14 residues.

This clone was recorded once. The V call is TRBV7-2, the J call TRBJ1-4; D possibly corresponds to TRBD1 (6 bases). V was cut by 3 bases and J by 5 bases, with 10 bases left in between. Germline loops: CDR1 SGHTA, CDR2 FQGNSA. CDR3 length: 14 residues. The CDR3 loop reads CASSLTGANEKLFF. As DNA, the CDR3 is TGTGCCAGCAGCTTGACAGGTGCGAATGAAAAACTGTTTTTT. The whole variable domain, filled in from reference TRBV7-2 and TRBJ1-4, reads GAGVSQSPSNKVTEKGKDVELRCDPISGHTALYWYRQSLGQGLEFLIYFQGNSAPDKSGLPSDRFSAERTGGSVSTLTIQRTQQEDSAVYLCASSLTGANEKLFFGSGTQLSVL.

The J gene is TRBJ2-2, the V gene TRBV5-6; 8 positions agree with TRBD1. This CDR3 is 16 amino acids long. Trimming at V came to 0 bases and at J to 3 bases, leaving 4 bases not matched to a gene. Germline CDR1 and CDR2: SGHDT and YYEEEE. The CDR3 here is CASSLGRGQDTGELFF. The CDR3 nucleotides read TGTGCCAGCAGCTTGGGCAGGGGGCAGGACACCGGGGAGCTGTTTTTT.

This clone was seen more than once but under ten times. The chain employs TRBV29-1 and TRBJ2-3; D possibly corresponds to TRBD1 (6 bases). Germline V gene data show CDR1 as SQVTM and CDR2 as ANQGSEA. This CDR3 region has 14 residues. V was trimmed by 6 bases and J by 0 bases, leaving 13 bases between them. The CDR3 region is CSVRDIYSTDTQYF. The CDR3 bases are TGCAGCGTACGGGACATCTACAGCACAGATACGCAGTATTTT.

The V gene is TRBV2, the J gene TRBJ1-4; D is undetermined. CDR1 is SNHLY, CDR2 FYNNEI, per germline. The CDR3 has 16 amino acids. The V and J ends lost 5 bases and 2 bases respectively, with 15 bases between them. The CDR3 sequence: CASSLAGRMTNEKLFF. CDR3 coding DNA: TGTGCCAGCAGTTTGGCGGGTAGAATGACTAATGAAAAACTGTTTTTT. Based on the CDR3 plus reference TRBV2 and TRBJ1-4, the full variable domain is EPEVTQTPSHQVTQMGQEVILRCVPISNHLYFYWYRQILGQKVEFLVSFYNNEISEKSEIFDDQFSVERPDGSNFTLKIRSTKLEDSAMYFCASSLAGRMTNEKLFFGSGTQLSVL.

This clone showed up just once. This chain joins TRBV6-5 and TRBJ1-5; perhaps TRBD1 as D (6 bases). With 6 bases removed from V and 0 bases from J, the gap between germline ends came to 12 bases. CDR3 size: 15 residues. Germline CDR1 MNHEY, CDR2 SVGAGI. CDR3 DNA sequence: TGTGCCAGCAGCGCGCAGGGGTTTAGCAATCAGCCCCAGCATTTT. Translation gives CASSAQGFSNQPQHF.

The rearrangement uses TRBV28 and TRBJ2-1, with a possible D match to TRBD1 (6 bases). Looked up from germline, CDR1 is MDHEN and CDR2 is SYDVKM. Trimming shortened V by 2 bases and J by 10 bases, and 21 bases separated the two germline ends. The CDR3 length is 16 residues. The CDR3 DNA reads as TGTGCCAGCAGTTTACCCCCGGGACACGGCCGTTCAGAGCAGTTCTTC. This sequence encodes CASSLPPGHGRSEQFF.

This clone has ten or more counts. This rearrangement joins TRBV7-9 to TRBJ1-1, with a weak D call TRBD1 (6 bases). CDR3 length: 14 residues. Deletions cut 3 bases from V and 1 base from J, with 9 bases between. Germline V gives CDR1 SEHNR, CDR2 FQNEAQ (reference sequence). CDR3 amino acids: CASSFGGQNTEAFF. Here the CDR3 DNA reads TGTGCCAGCAGCTTCGGGGGGCAGAACACTGAAGCTTTCTTT.

This chain joins TRBV7-9 and TRBJ1-1; tentative D call: TRBD1 (5 bases). The germline CDR1 and CDR2 sequences are SEHNR and FQNEAQ (reference sequence). The germline V and J ends were trimmed by 5 bases and 10 bases, with 23 bases remaining between them. The CDR3 has 15 residues. In DNA form, the CDR3 reads TGTGCCAGCAGCCCTGTGGGGGGGAGGGCGGTACGAGCTTTCTTT. It specifies CASSPVGGRAVRAFF.

The V gene is TRBV10-3, the J gene TRBJ2-3, with 13 bases matching TRBD2. CDR1 ENHRY and CDR2 SYGVKD come from the germline V gene. The CDR3 has 18 amino acids. The V segment lost 0 bases and the J segment 1 base; nucleotides outside the gene matches: 4. The CDR3, as DNA: TGTGCCATCAGTGAGTCCAAACTAGCGGGGGGGGGCACAGATACGCAGTATTTT. This gives the protein CAISESKLAGGGTDTQYF.

The chain is built from TRBV7-3 and TRBJ1-1, with TRBD1 matching 8 bases. The CDR3 is 15 amino acids. V lost 2 bases, J lost 1 base, and 3 bases stayed unmatched. The V gene's germline CDR1 is SGHTA and CDR2 FQGTGA. The CDR3 loop reads CASSLAGTGNTEAFF. DNA of the CDR3: TGTGCCAGCAGCTTAGCCGGGACAGGGAACACTGAAGCTTTCTTT.

This chain joins TRBV6-4 and TRBJ1-1; 8 positions match TRBD1. This CDR3 is 16 amino acids long. The germline gives CDR1 MRHNA, CDR2 SNTAGT. The J segment lost 1 base and the V segment lost 2 bases, leaving 6 bases of the junction unmatched. The CDR3 loop reads CASSDRAGTGNTEAFF. The CDR3 DNA is TGTGCCAGCAGTGACAGGGCCGGGACAGGGAACACTGAAGCTTTCTTT.

The chain combines TRBV7-9 with TRBJ2-3; TRBD2 agrees at 9 bases. V lost 1 base to trimming and J lost 7 bases; unmatched junction nucleotides: 6. The germline V gene encodes CDR1 SEHNR and CDR2 FQNEAQ (reference sequence). This CDR3 comprises 15 residues. This CDR3 is CASSLGGGARHTQYF. CDR3 nucleotides: TGTGCCAGCAGCTTAGGCGGGGGGGCTAGGCATACGCAGTATTTT. Combining the CDR3 with reference TRBV7-9 and TRBJ2-3 gives the whole variable domain DTGVSQNPRHKITKRGQNVTFRCDPISEHNRLYWYRQTLGQGPEFLTYFQNEAQLEKSRLLSDRFSAERPKGSFSTLEIQRTEQGDSAMYLCASSLGGGARHTQYFGPGTRLTVL.

CDR3 amino acids: CAISGDRVMYEQYF. The DNA for the CDR3 is TGTGCCATCAGCGGGGACAGGGTAATGTACGAGCAGTACTTC. The gene calls are TRBV10-3 and TRBJ2-7, with 9 bases identical to TRBD1. V dropped 6 bases and J dropped 4; count of bases not matched to a gene: 7. The CDR3 has 14 amino acids. Germline V gives CDR1 ENHRY, CDR2 SYGVKD.

This clone was detected only once. The chain recombines TRBV5-4 with TRBJ2-3; 13 nucleotides agree with TRBD2. The CDR3 consists of 16 residues. With 1 base clipped from V and 6 bases from J, the junction kept 5 bases outside the gene matches. Germline CDR1 SGHNT, CDR2 YYREEE (reference sequence). CDR3 nucleotide sequence: TGTGCCAGCAGCTTGTTACTAGCGGGGGGGCAGGATACGCAGTATTTT. This encodes CASSLLLAGGQDTQYF.

There are a few counts of this clone. The chain combines TRBV5-1 with TRBJ1-3; D may be TRBD1 (6 bases). CDR1 is SGHRS and CDR2 is YFSETQ in the germline V gene. The V and J ends lost 0 bases and 0 bases respectively, with 10 bases between them. The CDR3 covers 16 residues. The CDR3 sequence: CASSLAGTSSGNTIYF. CDR3 sequence (DNA): TGCGCCAGCAGCTTGGCCGGGACAAGCTCTGGAAACACCATATATTTT.

The chain combines TRBV7-9 with TRBJ2-7; TRBD1 aligns across 8 bases. Germline V CDR1 and CDR2: SEHNR, FQNEAQ (reference sequence). Unmatched junction bases numbered 2, after V lost 1 base and J lost 3 bases. There are 14 residues in the CDR3. In DNA form, the CDR3 reads TGTGCCAGCAGCTTAGGACAGGGGAACTACGAGCAGTACTTC. Translation: CASSLGQGNYEQYF.

The chain carries TRBV5-8 and TRBJ2-7; TRBD2 is a possible D gene (5 bases). Germline assignment: CDR1 SGHTS and CDR2 YDEGEE. The CDR3 totals 14 residues. The germline V and J ends were trimmed by 4 bases and 0 bases, with 11 bases remaining between them. The CDR3 coding sequence is TGTGCCAGCAGCCAGCCCGGGATCTCCTACGAGCAGTACTTC. It yields the protein CASSQPGISYEQYF.

The V call is TRBV4-3, the J call TRBJ1-2; tentatively, D is TRBD1 (6 bases). The CDR3 runs to 14 residues. CDR1 is LGHNA and CDR2 is YSLEER in the germline V gene. Trimming shortened V by 4 bases and J by 1 base, and 10 bases separated the two germline ends. The CDR3 coding sequence is TGCGCCAGCAGCCTGGGGGGGCATAACTATGGCTACACCTTC. Amino acid sequence: CASSLGGHNYGYTF.

This clone was seen a single time. The chain employs TRBV6-5 and TRBJ1-1; TRBD1 might be the D (6 bases). The V end lost 5 bases, the J end lost 9 bases, and 13 bases lay between the germline ends. The CDR3 extends over 12 amino acids. Germline CDR1 and CDR2: MNHEY and SVGAGI. The CDR3 sequence is CASSRGGFQAFF. DNA for the CDR3: TGTGCCAGCAGTAGGGGGGGCTTTCAAGCTTTCTTT.

This clone was recorded only once. The chain carries TRBV27 and TRBJ1-3; maybe TRBD1 (5 bases). V was trimmed by 8 bases and J by 3 bases, leaving 23 bases between them. The length of the CDR3 is 17 residues. The V gene's germline CDR1 is MNHEY and CDR2 SMNVEV (reference sequence). The CDR3 DNA follows: TGTGCCAGCCCCTGGGGGTGGGTTGCGGGGTTTGGAAACACCATATATTTT. Its protein product is CASPWGWVAGFGNTIYF.

This clone turned up a few times. The chain couples TRBV6-4 to TRBJ2-1; D possibly corresponds to TRBD1 (6 bases). Germline loops: CDR1 MRHNA, CDR2 SNTAGT. Trimming removed 4 bases at V and 1 base at J, with 8 bases between. The CDR3 is 14 residues long. This chain's CDR3 is CASSVDRSYNEQFF. The CDR3 region has the DNA TGTGCCAGCAGTGTCGACAGGTCCTACAATGAGCAGTTCTTC.

As DNA, the CDR3 is TGTGCCAGCAGTCCTTGGGACACTCCGAATCCCTACGAGCAGTACTTC. Translation gives CASSPWDTPNPYEQYF. The chain has TRBV7-2 and TRBJ2-7; D is perhaps TRBD1 (6 bases). Trimming pared 6 bases from V and 2 bases from J, leaving 20 bases between. The CDR3 is 16 residues long. The germline CDR1 and CDR2 sequences are SGHTA and FQGNSA.